This T cell receptor (beta chain) was obtained from a study of blood T cell repertoires in COVID-19. Study-level background: Both acute and convalescent COVID-19 samples were obtained from the United States, Italy and Spain. The analysed material was cDNA or gDNA that came from T cells, B-cell-depleted T cells, or PBMCs.

Authors' data handling: Amplification with reference gene primers provided the estimates of nucleated cell counts. Clones were sequenced by immunoSEQ multiplex PCR, and TCRdb holds only the in-frame ones, with some missing. The V and J calls and clone size come from that table; D and trimming were worked out from the DNA. The data show about 360,000 clones, roughly 90% seen once. V was clipped by 3 bases and J by 2 bases, with 11 bases between them. In germline, CDR1 is SNHLY, CDR2 FYNNEI. The CDR3 covers 15 residues. Patients in Seattle were enrolled during active infection, then followed longitudinally.

This receptor was taken from a woman in her sixties with COVID-19, enrolled during active disease. The sequenced sample was peripheral blood. The genes are TRBV2 and TRBJ1-3; D is ambiguous. DNA for the CDR3: TGTGCCAGCAGTGACCACAGTTTGGCTGGAAACACCATATATTTT. Its protein is CASSDHSLAGNTIYF.